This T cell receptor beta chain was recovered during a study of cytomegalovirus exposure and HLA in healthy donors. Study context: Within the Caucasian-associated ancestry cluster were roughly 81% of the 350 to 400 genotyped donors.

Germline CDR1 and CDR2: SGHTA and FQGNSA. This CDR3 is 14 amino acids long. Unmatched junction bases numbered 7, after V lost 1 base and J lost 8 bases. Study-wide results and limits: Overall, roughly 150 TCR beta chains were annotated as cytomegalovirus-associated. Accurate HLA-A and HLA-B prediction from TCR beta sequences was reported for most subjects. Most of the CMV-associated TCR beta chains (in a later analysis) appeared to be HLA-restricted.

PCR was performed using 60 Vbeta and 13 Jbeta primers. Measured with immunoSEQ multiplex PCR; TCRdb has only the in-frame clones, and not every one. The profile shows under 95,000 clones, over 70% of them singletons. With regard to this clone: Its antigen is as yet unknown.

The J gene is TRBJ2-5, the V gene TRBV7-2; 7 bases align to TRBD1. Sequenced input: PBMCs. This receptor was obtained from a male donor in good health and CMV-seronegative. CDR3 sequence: CASSLDWGQRTQYF. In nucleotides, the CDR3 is TGTGCCAGCAGCTTAGATTGGGGACAGAGAACCCAGTACTTC.